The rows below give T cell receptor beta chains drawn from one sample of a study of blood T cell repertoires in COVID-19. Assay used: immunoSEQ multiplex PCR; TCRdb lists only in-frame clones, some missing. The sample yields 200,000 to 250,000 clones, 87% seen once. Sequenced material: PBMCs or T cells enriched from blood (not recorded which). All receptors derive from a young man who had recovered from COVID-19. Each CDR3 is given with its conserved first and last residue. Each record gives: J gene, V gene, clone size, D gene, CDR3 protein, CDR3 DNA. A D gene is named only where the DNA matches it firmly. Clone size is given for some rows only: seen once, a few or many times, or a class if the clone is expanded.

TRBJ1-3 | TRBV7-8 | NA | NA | CASSLDRFSGNTIYF | TGTGCCAGCAGCTTAGACAGATTTTCTGGAAACACCATATATTTT
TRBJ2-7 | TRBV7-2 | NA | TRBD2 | CASSLIGTSGSYEQYF | TGTGCCAGCAGCCTCATCGGGACTAGCGGCAGTTACGAGCAGTACTTC
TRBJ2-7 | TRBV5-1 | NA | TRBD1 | CASSADRAYEQYF | TGCGCCAGCAGCGCGGACAGGGCCTACGAGCAGTACTTC
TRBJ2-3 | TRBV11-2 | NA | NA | CASSSTSGLSTDTQYF | TGTGCCAGCAGCTCAACGAGCGGACTAAGCACAGATACGCAGTATTTT
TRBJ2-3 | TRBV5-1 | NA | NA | CASSLGLSTFTDTQYF | TGCGCCAGCAGCCTGGGACTCTCTACTTTCACAGATACGCAGTATTTT
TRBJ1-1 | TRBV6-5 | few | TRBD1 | CASINRQGAEAFF | TGTGCCAGCATTAACCGACAGGGTGCTGAAGCTTTCTTT
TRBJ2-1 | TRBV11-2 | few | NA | CASSPIINEQFF | TGTGCCAGCAGCCCTATAATCAATGAGCAGTTCTTC
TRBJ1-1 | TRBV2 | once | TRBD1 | CASSDPDRADEAFF | TGTGCCAGCAGTGATCCTGACAGGGCGGATGAAGCTTTCTTT
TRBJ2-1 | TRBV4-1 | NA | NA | CASSQGRDEQFF | TGCGCCAGCAGCCAAGGCCGGGATGAGCAGTTCTTC
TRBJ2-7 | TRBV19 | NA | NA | CASRERGSEQYF | TGTGCGTCAAGGGAGCGAGGGTCCGAGCAGTACTTC
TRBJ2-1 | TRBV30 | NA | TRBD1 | CASLGQVYNEQFF | TGTGCCTCCCTGGGACAGGTGTACAATGAGCAGTTCTTC
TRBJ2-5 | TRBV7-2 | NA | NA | CASSLFGLSQETQYF | TGTGCCAGCAGCTTATTTGGGCTATCTCAAGAGACCCAGTACTTC
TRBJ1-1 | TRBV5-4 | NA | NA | CASSRTQMNTEAFF | TGTGCCAGCAGCCGAACACAGATGAACACTGAAGCTTTCTTT
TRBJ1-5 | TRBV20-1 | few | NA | CSASSTGGNQPQHF | TGCAGTGCTAGTAGTACGGGTGGCAATCAGCCCCAGCATTTT
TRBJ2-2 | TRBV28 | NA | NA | CASNTGSYTGELFF | TGTGCCAGCAATACAGGGTCCTATACCGGGGAGCTGTTTTTT
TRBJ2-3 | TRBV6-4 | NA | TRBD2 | CASSTKTSGLTDTQYF | TGTGCCAGCAGCACTAAGACTAGCGGTCTCACAGATACGCAGTATTTT
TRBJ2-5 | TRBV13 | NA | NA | CASSSRDSHQETQYF | TGTGCCAGCAGCTCCCGGGACTCACACCAAGAGACCCAGTACTTC
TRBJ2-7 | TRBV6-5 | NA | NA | CASSYSRSASSYEQYF | TGTGCCAGCAGTTACTCGAGGTCGGCAAGCTCCTACGAGCAGTACTTC
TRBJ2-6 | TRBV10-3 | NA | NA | CAISESGYSSSGANVLTF | TGTGCCATCAGTGAGTCCGGGTACTCAAGCTCTGGGGCCAACGTCCTGACTTTC
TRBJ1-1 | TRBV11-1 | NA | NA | CASSSGRGRPEAFF | TGTGCCAGCAGCTCGGGCAGGGGTCGGCCTGAAGCTTTCTTT
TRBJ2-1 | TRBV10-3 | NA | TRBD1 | CAISPTGTLYNEQFF | TGTGCCATCAGCCCGACAGGGACCCTCTACAATGAGCAGTTCTTC
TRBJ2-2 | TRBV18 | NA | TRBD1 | CASSPPGQGIAGELFF | TGTGCCAGCTCACCACCGGGACAGGGGATAGCCGGGGAGCTGTTTTTT
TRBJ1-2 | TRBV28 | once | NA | CASSETGHDYGYTF | TGTGCCAGCAGCGAGACGGGACATGACTATGGCTACACCTTC
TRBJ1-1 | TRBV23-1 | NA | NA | CASSQFQGNTEAFF | TGCGCCAGCAGTCAATTTCAGGGGAACACTGAAGCTTTCTTT
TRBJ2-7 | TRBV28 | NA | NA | CASSFETIEQYF | TGTGCCAGCAGTTTCGAGACTATCGAGCAGTACTTC
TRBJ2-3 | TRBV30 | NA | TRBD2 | CAWSRREGPLFTDTQYF | TGTGCCTGGAGTAGGAGGGAGGGCCCACTCTTCACAGATACGCAGTATTTT
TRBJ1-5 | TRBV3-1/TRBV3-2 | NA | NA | CASSQDSGGNNQPQHF | TGTGCCAGCAGCCAAGATTCGGGAGGGAACAATCAGCCCCAGCATTTT
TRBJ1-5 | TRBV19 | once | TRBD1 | CASSARDRRGDQPQHF | TGTGCCAGTAGTGCCCGGGACAGGCGAGGGGATCAGCCCCAGCATTTT
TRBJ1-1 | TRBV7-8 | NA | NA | CASSGRTRNTEAFF | TGTGCCAGCAGCGGGAGGACTAGGAACACTGAAGCTTTCTTT
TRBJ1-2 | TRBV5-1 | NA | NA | CASSLAGTYGYTF | TGCGCCAGCAGCTTGGCAGGAACCTATGGCTACACCTTC
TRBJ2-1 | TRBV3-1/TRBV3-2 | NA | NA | CASSPTVGRELMYNEQFF | TGTGCCAGCAGCCCCACCGTTGGGCGGGAATTAATGTACAATGAGCAGTTCTTC
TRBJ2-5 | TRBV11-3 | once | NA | CASSLRRGEQETQYF | TGTGCCAGCAGCCTACGACGGGGAGAACAAGAGACCCAGTACTTC
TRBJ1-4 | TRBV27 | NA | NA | CASSARAGREKLFF | TGTGCCAGCAGTGCAAGGGCGGGTCGAGAAAAACTGTTTTTT
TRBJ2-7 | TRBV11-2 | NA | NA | CASSLVALEQYF | TGTGCCAGCAGCTTAGTAGCGCTAGAGCAGTACTTC
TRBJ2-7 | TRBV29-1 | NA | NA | CSVGPIGGTYEQYF | TGCAGCGTTGGCCCGATAGGGGGTACCTACGAGCAGTACTTC
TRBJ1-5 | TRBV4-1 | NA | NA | CASSLSLIFTGGNQPQHF | TGCGCCAGCAGCCTATCACTTATATTCACTGGAGGCAATCAGCCCCAGCATTTT
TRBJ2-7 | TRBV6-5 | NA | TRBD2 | CASRAGWGGEGEQYF | TGTGCCAGCAGGGCAGGTTGGGGGGGAGAGGGCGAGCAGTACTTC
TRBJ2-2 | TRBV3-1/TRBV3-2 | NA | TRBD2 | CASSQRTSGGYTAGELFF | TGTGCCAGCAGCCAACGTACTAGCGGGGGGTACACTGCCGGGGAGCTGTTTTTT
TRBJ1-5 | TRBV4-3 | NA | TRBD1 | CASSQDDGTGGQPQHF | TGCGCCAGCAGCCAAGATGACGGGACAGGGGGCCAGCCCCAGCATTTT
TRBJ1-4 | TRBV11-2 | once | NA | CASSLLGGATNEKLFF | TGTGCCAGCAGCTTACTGGGGGGGGCAACTAATGAAAAACTGTTTTTT